This TCR beta chain was profiled in a study of T cells after yellow fever vaccination. Regarding the study as a whole: Although the secondary response was weaker, it peaked faster, at day 5 versus 15.

This clonotype was counted only a few times. Its antigen is unknown. The CDR3 sequence is 15 residues long. Trimming left V 1 base short and J 8 bases short, with 15 bases between. The germline CDR1 and CDR2 sequences are SGHTA and FQGNSA. MiXCR, applied by TCRdb to the 5' RACE reads, yields one record per CDR3 protein. The repertoire consists of 150,000 to 200,000 distinct CDR3 sequences, with more than 9.5% occurring once and the leading ten covering about 40%. V is TRBV7-2 and J is TRBJ2-1; a possible D gene is TRBD1 (5 bases). This receptor was obtained from a young man who received the YFV17D yellow fever vaccine. The material sequenced was CD8+ T cells sorted from PBMCs, taken 15 days after the yellow fever booster vaccination. The CDR3 DNA reads TGTGCCAGCAGCTTAGACAGGCTACGGTTTCATGAGCAGTTCTTC. Residues: CASSLDRLRFHEQFF.